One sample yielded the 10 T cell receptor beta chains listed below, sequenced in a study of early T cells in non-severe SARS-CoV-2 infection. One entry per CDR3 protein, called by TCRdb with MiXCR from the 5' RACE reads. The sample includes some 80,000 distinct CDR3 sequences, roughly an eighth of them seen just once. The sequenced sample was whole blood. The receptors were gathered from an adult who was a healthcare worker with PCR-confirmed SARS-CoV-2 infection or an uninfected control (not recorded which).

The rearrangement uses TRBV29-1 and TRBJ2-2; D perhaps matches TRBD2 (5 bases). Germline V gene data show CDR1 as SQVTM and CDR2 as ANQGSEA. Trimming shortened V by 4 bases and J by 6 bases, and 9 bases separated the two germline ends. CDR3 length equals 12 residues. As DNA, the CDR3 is TGCAGCGTTGGTGAGGGTCCCGGGGAGCTGTTTTTT. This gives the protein CSVGEGPGELFF.

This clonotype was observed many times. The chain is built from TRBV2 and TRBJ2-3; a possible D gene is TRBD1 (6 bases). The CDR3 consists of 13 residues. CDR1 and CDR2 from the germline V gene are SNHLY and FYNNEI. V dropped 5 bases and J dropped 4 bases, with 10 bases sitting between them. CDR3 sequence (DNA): TGTGCCAGCAGTCCCAGGGGAGCAGATACGCAGTATTTT. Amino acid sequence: CASSPRGADTQYF. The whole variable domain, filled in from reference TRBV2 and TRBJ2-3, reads EPEVTQTPSHQVTQMGQEVILRCVPISNHLYFYWYRQILGQKVEFLVSFYNNEISEKSEIFDDQFSVERPDGSNFTLKIRSTKLEDSAMYFCASSPRGADTQYFGPGTRLTVL.

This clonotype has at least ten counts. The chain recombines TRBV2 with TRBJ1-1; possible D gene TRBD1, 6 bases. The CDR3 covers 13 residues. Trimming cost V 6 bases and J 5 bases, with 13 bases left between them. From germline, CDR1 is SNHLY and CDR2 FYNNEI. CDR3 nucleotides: TGTGCCAGCAGGGGCCTAGACAGGACTGAAGCTTTCTTT. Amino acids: CASRGLDRTEAFF.

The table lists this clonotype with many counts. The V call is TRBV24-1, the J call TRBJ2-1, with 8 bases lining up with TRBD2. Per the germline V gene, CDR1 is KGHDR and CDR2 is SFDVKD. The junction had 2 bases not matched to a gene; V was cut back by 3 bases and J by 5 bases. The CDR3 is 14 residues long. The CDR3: CATSDDSGDNEQFF. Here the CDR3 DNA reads TGTGCCACCAGTGATGATAGCGGGGACAATGAGCAGTTCTTC.

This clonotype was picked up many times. The CDR3 sequence is CASSQDGGRTGTSYEQYF. CDR3 in DNA: TGTGCCAGCAGCCAAGATGGAGGGCGGACAGGAACCTCCTACGAGCAGTACTTC. V usage is TRBV3-1 and J usage is TRBJ2-7, with D possibly being TRBD1 (7 bases). Germline V CDR1 and CDR2: LGHDT, YNNKEL (reference sequence). The V gene lost 0 bases and the J gene lost 0 bases, with 18 bases spanning the gap. This CDR3 has 18 residues.

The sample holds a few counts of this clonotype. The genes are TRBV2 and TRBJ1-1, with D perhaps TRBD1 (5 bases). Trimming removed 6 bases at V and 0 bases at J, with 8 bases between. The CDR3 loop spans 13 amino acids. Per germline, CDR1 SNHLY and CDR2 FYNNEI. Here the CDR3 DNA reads TGTGCCAGCAGGGGGGTGGTGAACACTGAAGCTTTCTTT. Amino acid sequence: CASRGVVNTEAFF. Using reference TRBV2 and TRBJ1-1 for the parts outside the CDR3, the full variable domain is EPEVTQTPSHQVTQMGQEVILRCVPISNHLYFYWYRQILGQKVEFLVSFYNNEISEKSEIFDDQFSVERPDGSNFTLKIRSTKLEDSAMYFCASRGVVNTEAFFGQGTRLTVV.

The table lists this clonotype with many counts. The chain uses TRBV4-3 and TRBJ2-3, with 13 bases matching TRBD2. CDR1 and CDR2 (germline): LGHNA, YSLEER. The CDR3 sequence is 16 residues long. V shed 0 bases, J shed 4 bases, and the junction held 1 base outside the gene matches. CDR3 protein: CASSQELAGGPDTQYF. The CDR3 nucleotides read TGCGCCAGCAGCCAAGAACTAGCGGGGGGGCCAGATACGCAGTATTTT.

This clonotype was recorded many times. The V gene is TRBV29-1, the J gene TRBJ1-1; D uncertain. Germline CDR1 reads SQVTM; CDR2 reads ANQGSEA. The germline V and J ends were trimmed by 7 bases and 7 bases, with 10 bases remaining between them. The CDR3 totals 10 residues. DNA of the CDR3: TGCAGCGGTGTCAACGGTGAAGCTTTCTTT. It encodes CSGVNGEAFF.

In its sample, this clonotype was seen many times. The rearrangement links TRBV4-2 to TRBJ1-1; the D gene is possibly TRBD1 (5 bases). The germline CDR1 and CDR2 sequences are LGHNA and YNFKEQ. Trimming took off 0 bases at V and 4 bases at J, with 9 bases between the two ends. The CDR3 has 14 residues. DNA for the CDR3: TGTGCCAGCAGCCAAGACGGGGGTGGCACTGAAGCTTTCTTT. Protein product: CASSQDGGGTEAFF.

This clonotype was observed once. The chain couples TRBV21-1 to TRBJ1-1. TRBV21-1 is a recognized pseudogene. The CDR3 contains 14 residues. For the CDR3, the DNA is TGTGCCAGCAGCGAGATCGGGATGAACACTGAAGCTTTCTTT. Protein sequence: CASSEIGMNTEAFF.